Shown below are 2 T cell receptor beta chains from a single sample sequenced in a study of T cell responses to AZD1222 COVID-19 vaccine. Method: immunoSEQ multiplex PCR; TCRdb's copy keeps in-frame clones and lacks some. The data hold 94,000 or so clones, with 90% observed a single time. Material: peripheral blood, obtained on day 0 of AZD1222 vaccination. The receptors come from an adult in good health.

V usage is TRBV10-3 and J usage is TRBJ2-6; 9 nucleotides line up with TRBD1. The CDR3 has 18 amino acids. The V and J ends lost 6 bases and 3 bases, in that order; junction bases with no gene match: 12. Germline V gives CDR1 ENHRY, CDR2 SYGVKD. Written as DNA, the CDR3 is TGTGCCATCAGCAGGGGACAGGGCGCCGTAGGTGGGGCCAACGTCCTGACTTTC. Protein sequence: CAISRGQGAVGGANVLTF.

This clone has only one observation. This chain uses TRBV28 with TRBJ2-7; 7 bases line up with TRBD1. Trimming at V came to 5 bases and at J to 5 bases, leaving 6 bases not matched to a gene. The CDR3 contains 13 residues. Germline CDR1 and CDR2: MDHEN and SYDVKM. This chain's CDR3 is CASSHDRVHEQYF. The CDR3 DNA reads as TGTGCCAGCAGTCATGACAGGGTTCACGAGCAGTACTTC.